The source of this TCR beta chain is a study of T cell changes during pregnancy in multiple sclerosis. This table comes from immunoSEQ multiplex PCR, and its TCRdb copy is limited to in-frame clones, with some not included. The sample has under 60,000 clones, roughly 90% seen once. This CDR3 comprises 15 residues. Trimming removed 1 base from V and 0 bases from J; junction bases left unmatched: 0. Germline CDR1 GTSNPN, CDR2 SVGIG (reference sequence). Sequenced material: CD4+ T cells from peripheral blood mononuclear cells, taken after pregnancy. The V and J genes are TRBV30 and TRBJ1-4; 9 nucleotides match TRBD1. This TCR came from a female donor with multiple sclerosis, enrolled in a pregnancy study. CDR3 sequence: CAWSGTGATNEKLFF. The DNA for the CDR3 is TGTGCCTGGAGTGGGACAGGGGCAACTAATGAAAAACTGTTTTTT.